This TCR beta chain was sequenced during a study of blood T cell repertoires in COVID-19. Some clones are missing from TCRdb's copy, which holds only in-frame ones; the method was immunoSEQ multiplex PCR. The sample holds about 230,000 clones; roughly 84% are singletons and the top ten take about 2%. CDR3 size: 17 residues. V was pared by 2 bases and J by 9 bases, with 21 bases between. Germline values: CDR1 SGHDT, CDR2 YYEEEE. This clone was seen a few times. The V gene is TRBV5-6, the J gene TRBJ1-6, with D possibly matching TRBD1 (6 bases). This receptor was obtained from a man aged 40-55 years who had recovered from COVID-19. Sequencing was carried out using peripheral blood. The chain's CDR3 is CASSLTGQQFSFSPLHF. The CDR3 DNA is TGTGCCAGCAGCTTAACGGGACAACAGTTTTCCTTTTCACCCCTCCACTTT. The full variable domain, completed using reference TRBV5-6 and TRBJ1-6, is DAGVTQSPTHLIKTRGQQVTLRCSPKSGHDTVSWYQQALGQGPQFIFQYYEEEERQRGNFPDRFSGHQFPNYSSELNVNALLLGDSALYLCASSLTGQQFSFSPLHFGNGTRLTVT.